The clone carrying this TCR beta chain was observed at least ten times. Compared with germline, one end of the junction differs, possibly owing to a read error. This record comes from a study of regulatory T cells in long-lasting Graves disease. Libraries of TCR beta came from iRepertoire HTBI primers plus Arm-PCR of CDR3 regions. Original data processing: Looking across samples, the authors found some 67 TRBV and 14 TRBJ segments. MiXCR, applied by TCRdb to the multiplex PCR reads, yields one record per CDR3 protein. V and J calls and clone size were set by TCRdb, not the authors. The sample has fewer than 650,000 distinct CDR3 sequences; around 15% are singletons. Time point given: newly diagnosed GD, antithyroid drugs for less than 3 months. From RNA extracted from PBMCs, the TCR library was made. This CDR3 region has 12 residues. Per the germline V gene, CDR1 is WNHNN and CDR2 is SYGVQD (reference sequence).

A further study also used this sample, focusing on T cells in Graves' hyperthyroidism and ophthalmopathy. From that second work: Used for diagnoses were clinical symptoms, serum thyroxine and TRAb, thyroid ultrasound and orbital computed tomography.

The TCR comes from a man aged 18 to 30 with Graves disease. The gene calls are TRBV10-1 and TRBJ2-1; 7 nucleotides align to TRBD2. The source material was peripheral blood mononuclear cells (PBMCs), sampled at new diagnosis, from a patient treated with antithyroid drugs. The CDR3 DNA sequence: TGTGCCAGCAGTGAAGGCGGGGGTGAGCAGTTCTTC. Translation gives CASSEGGGEQFF.